This T cell receptor beta chain was sequenced for a study of blood T cell repertoires in COVID-19. Study summary: Researchers got acute and convalescent COVID-19 samples from the United States, Italy and Spain. PBMCs, B-cell-depleted T cells, or T cells provided the cDNA or gDNA that made up the material.

Categorization into cohorts depended on clinical history that participants reported. Original methodology: Reference gene primer amplification gave nucleated cell count estimates. The data were produced by immunoSEQ multiplex PCR, yet TCRdb's version contains in-frame clones alone and is incomplete. V and J calls and clone size are given by that table; D and trimming were obtained from the DNA. The profile covers a few hundred thousand clones, with about 90% appearing a single time and 1.7% taken by the ten largest. Germline CDR1 is KGHSH and CDR2 is LQKENI. Trimming removed 8 bases at V and 4 bases at J, with 14 bases between. The CDR3 extends over 13 amino acids.

This chain joins TRBV18 and TRBJ1-1; D possibly corresponds to TRBD1 (6 bases). Sequencing was done on a sample of PBMCs or T cells enriched from blood (not recorded which). The sequence was obtained from a woman between 18 and 29 years old with acute COVID-19. The CDR3 DNA reads as TGTGCCAGCAACGGACAGCTTAGCACTGAAGCTTTCTTT. It is translated as CASNGQLSTEAFF. Variable domain in full (rest from reference TRBV18 and TRBJ1-1): NAGVMQNPRHLVRRRGQEARLRCSPMKGHSHVYWYRQLPEEGLKFMVYLQKENIIDESGMPKERFSAEFPKEGPSILRIQQVVRGDSAAYFCASNGQLSTEAFFGQGTRLTVV.